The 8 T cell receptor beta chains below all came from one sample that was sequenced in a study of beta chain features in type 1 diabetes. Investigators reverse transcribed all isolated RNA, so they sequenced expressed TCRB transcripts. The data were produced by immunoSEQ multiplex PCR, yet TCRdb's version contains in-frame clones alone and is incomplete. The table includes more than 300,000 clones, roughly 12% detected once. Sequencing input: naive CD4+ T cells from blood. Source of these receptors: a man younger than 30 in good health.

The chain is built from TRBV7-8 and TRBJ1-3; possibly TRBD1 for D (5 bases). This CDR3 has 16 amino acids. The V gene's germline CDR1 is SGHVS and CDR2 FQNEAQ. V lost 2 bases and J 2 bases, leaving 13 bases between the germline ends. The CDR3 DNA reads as TGTGCCAGCAGCTTAAGCGGCCGGGGGGCTGGAAACACCATATATTTT. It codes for CASSLSGRGAGNTIYF.

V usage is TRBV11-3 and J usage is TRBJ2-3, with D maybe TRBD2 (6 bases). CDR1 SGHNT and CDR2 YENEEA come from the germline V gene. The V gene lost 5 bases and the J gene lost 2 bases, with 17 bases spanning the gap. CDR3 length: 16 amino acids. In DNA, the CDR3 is TGTGCCAGCAGCCGGGGGTCTGCGGTGATCACAGATACGCAGTATTTT. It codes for CASSRGSAVITDTQYF. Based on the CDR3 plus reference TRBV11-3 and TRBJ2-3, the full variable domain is EAGVVQSPRYKIIEKKQPVAFWCNPISGHNTLYWYLQNLGQGPELLIRYENEEAVDDSQLPKDRFSAERLKGVDSTLKIQPAELGDSAVYLCASSRGSAVITDTQYFGPGTRLTVL.

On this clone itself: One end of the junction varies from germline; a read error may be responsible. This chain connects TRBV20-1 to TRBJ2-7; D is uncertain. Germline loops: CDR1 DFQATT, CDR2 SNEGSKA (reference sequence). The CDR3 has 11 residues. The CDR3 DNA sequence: TGCAGTGCAAGAGACGAGGACGAGCAGTACTTC. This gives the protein CSARDEDEQYF.

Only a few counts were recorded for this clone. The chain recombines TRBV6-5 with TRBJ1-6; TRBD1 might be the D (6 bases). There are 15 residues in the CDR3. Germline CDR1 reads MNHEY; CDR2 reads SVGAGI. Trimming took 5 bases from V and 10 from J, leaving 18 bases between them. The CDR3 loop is CASSRTEMAESPLHF. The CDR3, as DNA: TGTGCCAGCAGTCGGACAGAAATGGCCGAGTCACCCCTCCACTTT.

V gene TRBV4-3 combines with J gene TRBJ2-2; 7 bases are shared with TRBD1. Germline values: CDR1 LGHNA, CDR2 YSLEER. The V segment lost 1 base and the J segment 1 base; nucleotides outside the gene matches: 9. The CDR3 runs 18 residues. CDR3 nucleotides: TGCGCCAGCAGCCAAGGGGGGAAGACAGGGTGGAACACCGGGGAGCTGTTTTTT. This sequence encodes CASSQGGKTGWNTGELFF.

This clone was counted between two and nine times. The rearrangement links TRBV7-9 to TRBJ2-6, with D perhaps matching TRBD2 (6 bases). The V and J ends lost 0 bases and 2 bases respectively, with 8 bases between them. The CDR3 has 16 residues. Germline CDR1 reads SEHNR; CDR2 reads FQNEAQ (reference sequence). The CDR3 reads CASSLAGGPGANVLTF. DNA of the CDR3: TGTGCCAGCAGCTTAGCGGGGGGACCTGGGGCCAACGTCCTGACTTTC. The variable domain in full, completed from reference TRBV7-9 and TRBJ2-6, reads DTGVSQNPRHKITKRGQNVTFRCDPISEHNRLYWYRQTLGQGPEFLTYFQNEAQLEKSRLLSDRFSAERPKGSFSTLEIQRTEQGDSAMYLCASSLAGGPGANVLTFGAGSRLTVL.

CDR3 amino acids: CASKGQGHQPQHF. The DNA of the CDR3 is TGTGCCAGCAAAGGACAGGGCCATCAGCCCCAGCATTTT. The chain uses TRBV2 and TRBJ1-5; TRBD1 agrees at 8 bases. Per the germline V gene, CDR1 is SNHLY and CDR2 is FYNNEI. The CDR3 is made up of 13 amino acids. With V trimmed by 7 bases and J by 5 bases, 4 bases remained unmatched. Full variable domain (missing parts from reference TRBV2 and TRBJ1-5): EPEVTQTPSHQVTQMGQEVILRCVPISNHLYFYWYRQILGQKVEFLVSFYNNEISEKSEIFDDQFSVERPDGSNFTLKIRSTKLEDSAMYFCASKGQGHQPQHFGDGTRLSIL.

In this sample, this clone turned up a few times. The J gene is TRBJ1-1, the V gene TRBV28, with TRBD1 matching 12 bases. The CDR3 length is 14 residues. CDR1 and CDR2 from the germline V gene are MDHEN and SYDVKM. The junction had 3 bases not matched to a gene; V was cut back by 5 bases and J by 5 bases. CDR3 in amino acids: CASSRDRGRTEAFF. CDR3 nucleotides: TGTGCCAGCAGTCGGGACAGGGGGCGAACTGAAGCTTTCTTT.